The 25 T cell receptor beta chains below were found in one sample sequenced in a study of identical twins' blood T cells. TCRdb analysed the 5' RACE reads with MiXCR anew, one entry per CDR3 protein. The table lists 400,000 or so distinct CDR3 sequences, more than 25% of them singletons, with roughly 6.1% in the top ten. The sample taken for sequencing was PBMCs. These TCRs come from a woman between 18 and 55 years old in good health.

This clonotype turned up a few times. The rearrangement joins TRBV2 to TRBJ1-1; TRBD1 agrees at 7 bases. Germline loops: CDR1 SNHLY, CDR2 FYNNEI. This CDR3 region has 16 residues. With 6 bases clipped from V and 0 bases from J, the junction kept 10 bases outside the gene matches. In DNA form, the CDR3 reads TGTGCCAGCAGCTACGGACAGGCGGGACTGAACACTGAAGCTTTCTTT. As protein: CASSYGQAGLNTEAFF.

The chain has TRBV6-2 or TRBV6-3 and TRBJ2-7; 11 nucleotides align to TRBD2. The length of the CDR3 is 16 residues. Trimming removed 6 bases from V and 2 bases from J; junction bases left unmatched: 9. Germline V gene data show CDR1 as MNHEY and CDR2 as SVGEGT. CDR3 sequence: CASSFFLAGGTYEQYF. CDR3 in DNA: TGTGCCAGCAGCTTTTTTCTAGCGGGAGGCACCTACGAGCAGTACTTC.

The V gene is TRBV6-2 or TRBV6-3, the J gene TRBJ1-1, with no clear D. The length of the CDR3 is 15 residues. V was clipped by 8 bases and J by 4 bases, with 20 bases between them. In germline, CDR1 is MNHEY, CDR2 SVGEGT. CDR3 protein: CASAQWRLLSTEAFF. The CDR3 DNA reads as TGTGCCAGCGCGCAGTGGCGGCTGCTGAGCACTGAAGCTTTCTTT.

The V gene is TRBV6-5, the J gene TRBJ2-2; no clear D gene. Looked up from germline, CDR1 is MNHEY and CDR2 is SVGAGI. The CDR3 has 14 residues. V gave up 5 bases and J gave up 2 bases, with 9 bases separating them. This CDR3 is CASSTAINTGELFF. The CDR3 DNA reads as TGTGCCAGCAGTACAGCGATTAACACCGGGGAGCTGTTTTTT.

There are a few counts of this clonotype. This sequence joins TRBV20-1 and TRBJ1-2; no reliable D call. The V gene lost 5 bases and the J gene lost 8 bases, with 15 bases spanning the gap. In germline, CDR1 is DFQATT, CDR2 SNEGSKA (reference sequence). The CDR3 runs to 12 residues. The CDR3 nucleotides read TGCAGTGCTCCCGCTGACGTCCGAGGCTACACCTTC. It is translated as CSAPADVRGYTF.

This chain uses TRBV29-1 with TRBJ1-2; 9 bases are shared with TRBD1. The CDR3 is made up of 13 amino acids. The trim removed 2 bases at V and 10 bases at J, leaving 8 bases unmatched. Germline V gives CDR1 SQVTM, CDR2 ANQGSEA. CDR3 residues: CSVEKQGAFDYTF. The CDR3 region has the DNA TGCAGCGTTGAAAAACAGGGGGCATTTGACTACACCTTC.

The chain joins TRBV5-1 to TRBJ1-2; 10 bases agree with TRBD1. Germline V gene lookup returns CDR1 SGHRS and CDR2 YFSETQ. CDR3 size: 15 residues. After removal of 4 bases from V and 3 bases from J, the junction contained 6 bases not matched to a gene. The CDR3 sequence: CASSQDRGLDYGYTF. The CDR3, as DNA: TGCGCCAGCAGCCAAGACAGGGGGCTCGACTATGGCTACACCTTC.

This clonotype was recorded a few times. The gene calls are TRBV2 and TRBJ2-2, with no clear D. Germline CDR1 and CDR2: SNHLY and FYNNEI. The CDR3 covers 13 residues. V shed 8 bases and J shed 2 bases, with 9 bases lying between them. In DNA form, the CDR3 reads TGTGCCAGCGGTCTAATAAACACCGGGGAGCTGTTTTTT. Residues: CASGLINTGELFF.

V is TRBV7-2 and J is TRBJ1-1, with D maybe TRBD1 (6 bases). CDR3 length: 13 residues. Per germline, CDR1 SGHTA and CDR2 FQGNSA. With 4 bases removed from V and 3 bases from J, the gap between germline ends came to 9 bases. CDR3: CASSSYRDTEAFF. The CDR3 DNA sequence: TGTGCCAGCAGCTCTTACAGGGACACTGAAGCTTTCTTT.

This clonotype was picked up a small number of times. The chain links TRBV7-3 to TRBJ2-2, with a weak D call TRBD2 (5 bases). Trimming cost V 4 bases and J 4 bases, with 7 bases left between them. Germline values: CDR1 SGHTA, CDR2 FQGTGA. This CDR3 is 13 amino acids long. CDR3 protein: CASSSTSTGELFF. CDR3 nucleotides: TGTGCCAGCAGCTCAACTAGCACCGGGGAGCTGTTTTTT.

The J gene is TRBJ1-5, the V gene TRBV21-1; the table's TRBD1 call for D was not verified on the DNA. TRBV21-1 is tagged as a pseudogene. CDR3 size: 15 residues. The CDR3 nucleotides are TGTGCCAGCAGTTATAGACAGCATAGCAATCAGCCCCAGCATTTT. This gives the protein CASSYRQHSNQPQHF.

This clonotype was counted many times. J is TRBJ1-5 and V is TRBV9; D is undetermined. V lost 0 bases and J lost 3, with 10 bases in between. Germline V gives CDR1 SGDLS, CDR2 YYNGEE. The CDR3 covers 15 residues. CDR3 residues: CASSVDSDDNQPQHF. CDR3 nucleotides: TGTGCCAGCAGCGTAGACTCCGATGACAATCAGCCCCAGCATTTT. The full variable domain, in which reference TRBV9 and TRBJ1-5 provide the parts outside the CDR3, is DSGVTQTPKHLITATGQRVTLRCSPRSGDLSVYWYQQSLDQGLQFLIQYYNGEERAKGNILERFSAQQFPDLHSELNLSSLELGDSALYFCASSVDSDDNQPQHFGDGTRLSIL.

CDR3 nucleotides: TGTGCCAGCATGAGGGTGGCTGTCCCCAATGAGCAGTTCTTC. Translated, it gives CASMRVAVPNEQFF. J is TRBJ2-1 and V is TRBV6-6; maybe TRBD2 (5 bases). The CDR3 extends over 14 amino acids. The V end was cut by 7 bases, the J end by 6 bases, with 16 bases between. In germline, CDR1 is MNHNY, CDR2 SVGAGI (reference sequence).

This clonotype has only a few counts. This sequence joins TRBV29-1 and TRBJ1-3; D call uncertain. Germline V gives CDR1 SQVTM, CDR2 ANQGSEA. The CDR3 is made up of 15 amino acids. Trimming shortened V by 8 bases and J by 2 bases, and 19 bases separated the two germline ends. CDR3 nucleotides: TGCAGCCCCATTATGCGGGTGAAAACTGGAAACACCATATATTTT. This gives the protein CSPIMRVKTGNTIYF.

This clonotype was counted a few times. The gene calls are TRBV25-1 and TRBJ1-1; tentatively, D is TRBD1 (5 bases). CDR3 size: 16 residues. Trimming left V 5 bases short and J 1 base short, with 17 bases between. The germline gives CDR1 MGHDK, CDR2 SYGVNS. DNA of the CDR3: TGTGCCAGCAGTTTAGGGGAGGGACTCCGGAACACTGAAGCTTTCTTT. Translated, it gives CASSLGEGLRNTEAFF.

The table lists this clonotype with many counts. This chain's CDR3 is CASSPHPGPINQPQHF. The DNA of the CDR3 is TGTGCCAGCAGTCCGCACCCGGGACCGATCAATCAGCCCCAGCATTTT. The chain recombines TRBV27 with TRBJ1-5, with D perhaps matching TRBD1 (5 bases). This CDR3 has 16 amino acids. V was trimmed by 5 bases and J by 3 bases, leaving 17 bases between them. Germline V CDR1 and CDR2: MNHEY, SMNVEV (reference sequence).

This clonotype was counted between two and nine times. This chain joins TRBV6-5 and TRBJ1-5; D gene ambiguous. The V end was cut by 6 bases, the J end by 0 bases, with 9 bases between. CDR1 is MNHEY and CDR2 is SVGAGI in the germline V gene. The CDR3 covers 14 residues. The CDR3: CASRQWYSNQPQHF. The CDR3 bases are TGTGCCAGCAGACAGTGGTATAGCAATCAGCCCCAGCATTTT.

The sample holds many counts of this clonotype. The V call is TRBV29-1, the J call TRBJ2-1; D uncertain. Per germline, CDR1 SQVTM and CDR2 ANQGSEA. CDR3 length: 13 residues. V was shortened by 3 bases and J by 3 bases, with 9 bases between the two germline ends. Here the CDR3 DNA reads TGCAGCGTTGACGGTCTCGGCTACAATGAGCAGTTCTTC. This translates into CSVDGLGYNEQFF.

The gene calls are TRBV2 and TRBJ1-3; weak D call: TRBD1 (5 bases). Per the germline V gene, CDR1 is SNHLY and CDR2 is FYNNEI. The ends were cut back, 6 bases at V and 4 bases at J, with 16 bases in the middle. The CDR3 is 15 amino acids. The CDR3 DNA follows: TGTGCCAGCAGGCGGGGCTCGGGTTCGGGAAACACCATATATTTT. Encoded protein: CASRRGSGSGNTIYF.

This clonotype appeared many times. Here the CDR3 reads CASGVGGLSYEQYF. The CDR3 region has the DNA TGTGCTAGTGGTGTCGGGGGGCTGAGTTACGAGCAGTACTTC. This chain links TRBV12-5 with TRBJ2-7; perhaps TRBD2 as D (7 bases). Per germline, CDR1 LGHNT and CDR2 FRNRAP. The CDR3 runs 14 residues. V was shortened by 5 bases and J by 4 bases, with 15 bases between the two germline ends.

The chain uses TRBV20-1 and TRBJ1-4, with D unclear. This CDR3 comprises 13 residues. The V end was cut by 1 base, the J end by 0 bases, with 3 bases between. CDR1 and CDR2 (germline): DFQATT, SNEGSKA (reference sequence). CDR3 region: CSARGSTNEKLFF. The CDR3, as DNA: TGCAGTGCTAGAGGGTCAACTAATGAAAAACTGTTTTTT.

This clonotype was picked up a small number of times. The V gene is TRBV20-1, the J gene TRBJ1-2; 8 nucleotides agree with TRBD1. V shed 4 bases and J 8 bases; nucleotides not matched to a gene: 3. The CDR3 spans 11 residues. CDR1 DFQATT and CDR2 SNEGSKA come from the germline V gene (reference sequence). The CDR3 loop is CSAMHRGGYTF. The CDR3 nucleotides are TGCAGTGCTATGCACAGGGGGGGCTACACCTTC.

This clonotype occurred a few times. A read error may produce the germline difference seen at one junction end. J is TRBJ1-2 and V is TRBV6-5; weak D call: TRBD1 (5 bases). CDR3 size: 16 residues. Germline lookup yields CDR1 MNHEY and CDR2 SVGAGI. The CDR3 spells CASSARQSQPNYGYAF. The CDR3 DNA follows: TGTGCCAGCAGTGCCCGACAGAGCCAACCTAACTATGGCTACGCCTTC.

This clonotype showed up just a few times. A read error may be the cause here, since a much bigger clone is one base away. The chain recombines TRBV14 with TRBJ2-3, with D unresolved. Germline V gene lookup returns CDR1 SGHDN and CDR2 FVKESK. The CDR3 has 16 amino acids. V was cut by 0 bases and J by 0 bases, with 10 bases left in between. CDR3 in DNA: TGTGCCAGCAGCCAAGACGGGCTGGACAGCACAGATACGCAGTATTTT. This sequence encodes CASSQDGLDSTDTQYF.

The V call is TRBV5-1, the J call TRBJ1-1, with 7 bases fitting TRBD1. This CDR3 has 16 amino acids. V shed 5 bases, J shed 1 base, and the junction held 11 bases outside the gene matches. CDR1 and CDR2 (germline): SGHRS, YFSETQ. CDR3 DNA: TGCGCCAGCAGAAGTATGTCGGGACAGACGAACACTGAAGCTTTCTTT. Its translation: CASRSMSGQTNTEAFF.